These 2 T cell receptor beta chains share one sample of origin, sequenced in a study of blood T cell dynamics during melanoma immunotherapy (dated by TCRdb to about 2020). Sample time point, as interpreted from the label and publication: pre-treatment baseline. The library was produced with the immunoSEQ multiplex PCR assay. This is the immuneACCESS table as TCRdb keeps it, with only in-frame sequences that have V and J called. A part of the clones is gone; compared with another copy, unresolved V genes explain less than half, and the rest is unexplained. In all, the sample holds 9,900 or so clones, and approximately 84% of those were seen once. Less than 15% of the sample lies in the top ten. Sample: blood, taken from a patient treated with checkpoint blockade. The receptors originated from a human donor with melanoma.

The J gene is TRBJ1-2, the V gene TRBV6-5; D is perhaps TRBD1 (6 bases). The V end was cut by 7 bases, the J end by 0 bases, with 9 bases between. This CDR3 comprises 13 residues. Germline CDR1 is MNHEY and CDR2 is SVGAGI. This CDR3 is CASNPGANYGYTF. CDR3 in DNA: TGTGCCAGCAACCCAGGGGCTAACTATGGCTACACCTTC.

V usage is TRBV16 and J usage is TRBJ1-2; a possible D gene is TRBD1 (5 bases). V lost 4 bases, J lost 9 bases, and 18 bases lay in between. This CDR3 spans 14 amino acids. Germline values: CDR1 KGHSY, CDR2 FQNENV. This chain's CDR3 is CASSLATGRGSYTF. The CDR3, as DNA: TGTGCCAGCAGCCTCGCAACCGGGAGGGGAAGCTACACCTTC.